Below, 19 T cell receptor beta chains from the same sample are listed, as sequenced in a study of control samples from healthy donors and cancer patients. Produced via immunoSEQ multiplex PCR; TCRdb's table is partial and in-frame only. The sample lists 60,000 to 95,000 clones, roughly nine tenths seen once, with roughly a tenth in the top ten. Sequencing was performed on PBMCs. These receptors originate from a woman between 50 and 59 years old with colorectal cancer.

The chain links TRBV20-1 to TRBJ1-2, with D possibly being TRBD1 (5 bases). Trimming took off 6 bases at V and 8 bases at J, with 13 bases between the two ends. This CDR3 spans 11 amino acids. From germline, CDR1 is DFQATT and CDR2 SNEGSKA (reference sequence). As DNA, the CDR3 is TGCAGTGCCGAGCGACAGATCGGCTACACCTTC. The encoded protein is CSAERQIGYTF.

This clone was seen just once. The chain carries TRBV6-5 and TRBJ2-7, with 7 positions matching TRBD1. Germline lookup yields CDR1 MNHEY and CDR2 SVGAGI. V lost 3 bases to trimming and J lost 6 bases; unmatched junction nucleotides: 11. This CDR3 is built from 15 residues. CDR3 protein: CASSYTGTVGGEQYV. In DNA form, the CDR3 reads TGTGCCAGCAGTTATACCGGGACAGTGGGCGGCGAGCAGTACGTC.

The chain combines TRBV10-1 with TRBJ1-2; D is undetermined. CDR1 WNHNN and CDR2 SYGVQD come from the germline V gene (reference sequence). The CDR3 runs 13 residues. Trimming stripped 0 bases from V and 8 bases from J, with 10 bases between. The CDR3 is CASSESGPGGYTF. Here the CDR3 DNA reads TGCGCCAGCAGTGAGTCCGGGCCGGGGGGCTACACCTTC.

This clone has just one count. The rearrangement joins TRBV18 to TRBJ2-3, with TRBD2 matching 13 bases. Losses at the gene ends were 6 bases for V and 11 bases for J; bases not matched to a gene: 14. The CDR3 contains 16 residues. Per the germline V gene, CDR1 is KGHSH and CDR2 is LQKENI. The CDR3 nucleotides read TGTGCCAGCTCTCCTGGATCACTAGCGGGGGGGGCGTGGCAGTATTTT. Encoded protein: CASSPGSLAGGAWQYF.

This clone was detected once. The rearrangement links TRBV21-1 to TRBJ2-7. TRBV21-1 is tagged as a pseudogene. CDR3 length: 17 amino acids. CDR3 sequence (DNA): TGTGCCAGCAGCAAAGATAATGAAACAGGAGGCCCCTACGAGCAGTACGTC. Its protein is CASSKDNETGGPYEQYV.

The chain recombines TRBV3-1 (or the pseudogene TRBV3-2) with TRBJ2-3; D is perhaps TRBD2 (7 bases). This CDR3 has 15 residues. The V gene's germline CDR1 is LGHDT and CDR2 YNNKEL (reference sequence). With 3 bases removed from V and 5 bases from J, the gap between germline ends came to 15 bases. The DNA for the CDR3 is TGTGCCAGCAGCCAGGTCGCGGGGGCCAGAGATACGCAGTATTTT. Residues: CASSQVAGARDTQYF.

The gene calls are TRBV19 and TRBJ1-4; 9 bases are shared with TRBD1. Unmatched junction bases numbered 7, after V lost 5 bases and J lost 0 bases. The CDR3 sequence is 17 residues long. Germline lookup yields CDR1 LNHDA and CDR2 SQIVND (reference sequence). The CDR3 nucleotides read TGTGCCAGTAGTCTGGACAGGGGAGCGCCAACTAATGAAAAACTGTTTTTT. Its protein is CASSLDRGAPTNEKLFF.

This chain connects TRBV6-1 to TRBJ2-7; tentative D call: TRBD2 (6 bases). This CDR3 comprises 14 residues. Germline CDR1 is MNHNS and CDR2 is SASEGT. Trimming removed 0 bases at V and 4 bases at J, with 10 bases between. CDR3 loop: CASSEALGLYEQYV. For the CDR3, the DNA is TGTGCCAGCAGTGAAGCGCTTGGACTATACGAGCAGTACGTC.

The J gene is TRBJ2-5, the V gene TRBV19, with D possibly TRBD1 on 6 matching bases. CDR3 size: 14 residues. Trimming took 3 bases from V and 4 from J, leaving 12 bases between them. The germline V gene has CDR1 LNHDA and CDR2 SQIVND (reference sequence). DNA of the CDR3: TGTGCCAGTAGTATCTGGGGGCGTAGAGAGACCCAGTACTTC. Translated, it gives CASSIWGRRETQYF.

This clone was observed a few times. One end of the junction does not line up with germline, which may come from a read error. V and J are TRBV18 and TRBJ1-2, with 9 bases matching TRBD1. Germline loops: CDR1 KGHSH, CDR2 LQKENI. The CDR3 length is 15 residues. The CDR3 DNA reads TGTGCCAGCTCACCCCCCGGCCTTGGACAGGGGTCCCATGACTTC. This translates into CASSPPGLGQGSHDF.

The chain combines TRBV5-1 with TRBJ1-1; 7 positions agree with TRBD1. The CDR3 runs 13 residues. Per germline, CDR1 SGHRS and CDR2 YFSETQ. The trim removed 2 bases at V and 7 bases at J, leaving 5 bases unmatched. Written as DNA, the CDR3 is TGCGCCAGCAGCTTCCGGGACAGACTTGAAGCTTTCTTT. Translated, it gives CASSFRDRLEAFF.

The V gene is TRBV6-1, the J gene TRBJ1-1, with TRBD1 as a possible D gene (6 bases). The V and J ends lost 2 bases and 1 base respectively, with 11 bases between them. Germline CDR1 reads MNHNS; CDR2 reads SASEGT. The CDR3 length is 15 residues. The CDR3 DNA follows: TGTGCCAGCAGTGAACTTCTACAGGGGAACACTGAAGCTTTCTTT. The encoded protein is CASSELLQGNTEAFF.

The V call is TRBV28, the J call TRBJ2-5; 8 bases align to TRBD2. This CDR3 is built from 13 residues. Unmatched junction bases numbered 4, after V lost 5 bases and J lost 5 bases. The germline V gene has CDR1 MDHEN and CDR2 SYDVKM. CDR3 protein: CASSQAGAETQYF. DNA for the CDR3: TGTGCCAGCAGTCAAGCGGGGGCGGAGACCCAGTACTTC.

The V gene is TRBV5-4, the J gene TRBJ2-1; TRBD1 matches 9 bases. V lost 2 bases and J lost 0; bases outside the gene matches: 3. This CDR3 is 16 amino acids long. Germline values: CDR1 SGHNT, CDR2 YYREEE (reference sequence). The CDR3 DNA reads as TGTGCCAGCAGCTTCACAGGGGGCGCCTCCTACAATGAGCAGTTCTTC. Translating gives CASSFTGGASYNEQFF.

The chain recombines TRBV5-1 with TRBJ1-1; D gene uncertain. Germline CDR1 reads SGHRS; CDR2 reads YFSETQ. Deletions cut 0 bases from V and 4 bases from J, with 10 bases between. The CDR3 consists of 14 residues. The CDR3: CASSLGAGGTEAFF. In nucleotides, the CDR3 is TGCGCCAGCAGCTTGGGCGCAGGAGGCACTGAAGCTTTCTTT. Together with reference TRBV5-1 and TRBJ1-1, the CDR3 gives the full variable domain: KAGVTQTPRYLIKTRGQQVTLSCSPISGHRSVSWYQQTPGQGLQFLFEYFSETQRNKGNFPGRFSGRQFSNSRSEMNVSTLELGDSALYLCASSLGAGGTEAFFGQGTRLTVV.

This clone was seen a single time. V is TRBV24-1 and J is TRBJ2-1, with D unclear. V was cut by 5 bases and J by 1 base, with 14 bases left in between. Per germline, CDR1 KGHDR and CDR2 SFDVKD. CDR3 length: 16 residues. Here the CDR3 DNA reads TGTGCCACCAGTGTCGGCCGGAGTATGTCCTACAATGAGCAGTTCTTC. Its protein product is CATSVGRSMSYNEQFF.

This chain connects TRBV6-5 to TRBJ2-1; weak D call: TRBD1 (6 bases). The CDR3 is 14 residues long. Germline CDR1 reads MNHEY; CDR2 reads SVGAGI. V dropped 7 bases and J dropped 6 bases, with 16 bases sitting between them. In nucleotides, the CDR3 is TGTGCCAGCATCCGGGACACGTTAATCAATGAGCAGTTCTTC. It is translated as CASIRDTLINEQFF.

V usage is TRBV23-1 and J usage is TRBJ2-7, with D perhaps being TRBD1 or TRBD2 (5 bases each). TRBV23-1 carries the ORF label, with uncertain function. Trimming removed 5 bases from V and 5 bases from J, with 13 bases in between. The CDR3 loop spans 13 amino acids. In DNA form, the CDR3 reads TGCGCCAGCAGTTCCTATGGGGGAAACGAGCAGTACGTC. It encodes CASSSYGGNEQYV.

This chain links TRBV10-3 with TRBJ1-2; the D gene is possibly TRBD1 (5 bases). There are 14 residues in the CDR3. CDR1 and CDR2 (germline): ENHRY, SYGVKD. V was clipped by 10 bases and J by 3 bases, with 18 bases between them. CDR3 DNA sequence: TGTGCCACCCGCCCCTCGCAGGGTGACTATGGCTACACCTTC. It codes for CATRPSQGDYGYTF.